This T cell receptor beta chain was sequenced in a study of molecular identifiers for immune sequencing clone quantification. Germline V gives CDR1 SEHNR, CDR2 FQNEAQ (reference sequence). This CDR3 spans 14 amino acids. Trimming stripped 1 base from V and 1 base from J, with 7 bases between. TCRdb used MiXCR to reprocess the PCR reads, holding one entry per CDR3 protein. Among about 320,000 distinct CDR3 sequences listed, 20% to 25% were seen once. Study-level results: Clone sizes that are highly expanded could be underestimated when identical TCR molecules share a barcode.

Ten or more counts support this clonotype. Its antigen is not identified. The receptor comes from a human donor in good health. Some libraries in this study had Jurkat cell RNA spiked in. The sample taken for sequencing was naive CD8+ T cells from blood, with Jurkat cell RNA spiked in. Specified subset: FACS-sorted CD8+CD4-CCR7+CD45RA+ naive T cells. This rearrangement joins TRBV7-9 to TRBJ2-5; D gene unclear. Here the CDR3 reads CASSLGPFQETQYF. The CDR3 bases are TGTGCCAGCAGCTTAGGACCTTTCCAAGAGACCCAGTACTTC.